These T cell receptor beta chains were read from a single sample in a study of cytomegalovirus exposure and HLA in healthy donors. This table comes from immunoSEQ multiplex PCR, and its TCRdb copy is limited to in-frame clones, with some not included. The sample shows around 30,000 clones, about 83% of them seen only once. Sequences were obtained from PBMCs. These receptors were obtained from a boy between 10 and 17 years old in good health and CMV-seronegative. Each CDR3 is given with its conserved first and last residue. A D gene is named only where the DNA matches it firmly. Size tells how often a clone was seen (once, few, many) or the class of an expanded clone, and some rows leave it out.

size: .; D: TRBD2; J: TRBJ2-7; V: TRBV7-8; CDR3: CASTRFIQGLAGGPSYEQYF; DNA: TGTGCCAGCACCCGTTTTATCCAGGGACTAGCGGGGGGGCCGTCCTACGAGCAGTACTTC
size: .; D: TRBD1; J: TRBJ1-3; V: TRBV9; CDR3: CASSVVTGSNTIYF; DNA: TGTGCCAGCAGCGTAGTGACAGGGTCAAACACCATATATTTT
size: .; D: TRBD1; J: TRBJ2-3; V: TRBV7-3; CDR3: CASSLLPPGQGIADTQYF; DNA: TGTGCCAGCAGCTTACTCCCCCCGGGACAGGGAATCGCAGATACGCAGTATTTT
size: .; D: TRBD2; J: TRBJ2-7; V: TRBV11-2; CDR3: CASRNSRLAAYEQYF; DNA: TGTGCCAGCAGAAATAGTCGACTAGCGGCCTACGAGCAGTACTTC
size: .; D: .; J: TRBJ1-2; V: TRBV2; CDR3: CASRGTEGSYGYTF; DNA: TGTGCCAGCAGGGGGACTGAGGGGAGCTATGGCTACACCTTC
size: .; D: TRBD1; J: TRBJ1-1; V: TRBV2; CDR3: CASSPDRGGTEAFF; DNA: TGTGCCAGCAGCCCGGACAGGGGAGGCACTGAAGCTTTCTTT
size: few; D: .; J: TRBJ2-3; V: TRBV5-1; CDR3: CASRSDTSTDTQYF; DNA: TGCGCCAGCAGGTCTGACACTAGCACAGATACGCAGTATTTT
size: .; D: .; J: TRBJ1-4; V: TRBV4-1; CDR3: CASRRLPTTNEKLFF; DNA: TGCGCCAGCAGGCGACTACCTACAACTAATGAAAAACTGTTTTTT
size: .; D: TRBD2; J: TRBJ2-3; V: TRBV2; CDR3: CASSGSLAGITDTQYF; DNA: TGTGCCAGCAGCGGAAGCCTAGCGGGGATTACAGATACGCAGTATTTT
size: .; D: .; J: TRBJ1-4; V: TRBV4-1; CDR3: CASSQEPGRAEKLFF; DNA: TGCGCCAGCAGCCAAGAGCCAGGGCGTGCTGAAAAACTGTTTTTT
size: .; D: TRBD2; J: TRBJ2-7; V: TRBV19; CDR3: CATSGTSGPYEQYF; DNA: TGTGCCACCAGTGGGACTAGCGGTCCCTACGAGCAGTACTTC
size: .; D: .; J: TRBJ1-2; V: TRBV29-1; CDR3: CSVDSQNDHANYGYTF; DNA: TGCAGCGTTGATAGTCAAAATGATCACGCTAACTATGGCTACACCTTC
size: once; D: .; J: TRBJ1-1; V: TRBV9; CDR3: CASRVGETNTEAFF; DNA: TGTGCCAGCAGGGTTGGAGAGACTAACACTGAAGCTTTCTTT
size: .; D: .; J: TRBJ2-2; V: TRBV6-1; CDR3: CASSGGRDTGELFF; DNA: TGTGCCAGCAGTGGGGGGCGTGACACCGGGGAGCTGTTTTTT
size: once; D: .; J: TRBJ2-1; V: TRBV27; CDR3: CASSFAGSYNEQFF; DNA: TGTGCCAGCAGTTTCGCCGGCTCCTACAATGAGCAGTTCTTC
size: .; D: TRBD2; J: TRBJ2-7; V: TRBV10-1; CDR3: CASESCWTSGGRNHEQYF; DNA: TGCGCCAGCGAGTCGTGTTGGACTAGCGGGGGGCGGAATCACGAGCAGTACTTC
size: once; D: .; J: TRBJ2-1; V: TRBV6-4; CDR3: CASSPKGPDGNEQFF; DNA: TGTGCCAGCAGTCCGAAGGGGCCGGATGGAAATGAGCAGTTCTTC
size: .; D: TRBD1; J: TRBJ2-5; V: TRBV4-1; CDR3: CASSQGGTGSGAQYF; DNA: TGCGCCAGCAGCCAAGGGGGGACAGGCTCCGGGGCCCAGTACTTC
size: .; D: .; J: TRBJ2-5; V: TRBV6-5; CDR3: CASSYGGRFETQYF; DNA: TGTGCCAGCAGTTACGGCGGAAGGTTTGAGACCCAGTACTTC
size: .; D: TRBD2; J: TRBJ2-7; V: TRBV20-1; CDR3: CSASIAGEQYF; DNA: TGCAGTGCTTCAATAGCGGGTGAGCAGTACTTC
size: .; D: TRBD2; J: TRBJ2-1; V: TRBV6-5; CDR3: CASRTSGGEQFF; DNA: TGTGCCAGCAGGACTAGCGGGGGGGAGCAGTTCTTC
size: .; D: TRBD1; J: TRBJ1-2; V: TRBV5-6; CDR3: CASSLYTGGDYGYTF; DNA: TGTGCCAGCAGCTTATACACAGGGGGCGACTATGGCTACACCTTC
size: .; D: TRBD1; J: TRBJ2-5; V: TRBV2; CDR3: CASSHPRDRGYQETQYF; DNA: TGTGCCAGCAGTCACCCCCGGGACAGGGGGTATCAAGAGACCCAGTACTTC
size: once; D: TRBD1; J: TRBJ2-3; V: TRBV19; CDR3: CASSRGQGGSDTQYF; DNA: TGTGCCAGTAGTAGGGGACAGGGCGGGTCAGATACGCAGTATTTT
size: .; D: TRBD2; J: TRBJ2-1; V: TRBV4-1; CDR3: CASSRISGGLGNEQFF; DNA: TGCGCCAGCAGCCGAATTAGCGGGGGGCTCGGGAATGAGCAGTTCTTC
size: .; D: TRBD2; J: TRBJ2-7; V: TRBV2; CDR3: CASFLSGGAAEQYF; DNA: TGTGCCAGCTTCCTTTCCGGGGGGGCCGCCGAGCAGTACTTC
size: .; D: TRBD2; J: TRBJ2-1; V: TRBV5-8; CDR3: CASSRIVGLAGGIEQFF; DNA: TGTGCCAGCAGCCGCATCGTAGGGCTAGCGGGGGGTATTGAGCAGTTCTTC
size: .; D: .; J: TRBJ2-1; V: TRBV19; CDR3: CASSKGQTLGSYNEQFF; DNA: TGTGCCAGTAGTAAAGGACAGACCTTAGGCTCCTACAATGAGCAGTTCTTC
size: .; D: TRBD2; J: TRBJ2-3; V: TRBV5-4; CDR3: CASSLMTSGGSDTQYF; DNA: TGTGCCAGCAGCTTGATGACTAGCGGGGGATCAGATACGCAGTATTTT
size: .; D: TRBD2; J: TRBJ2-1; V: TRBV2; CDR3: CASKPGLALNEQFF; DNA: TGTGCCAGCAAACCGGGACTAGCGTTAAATGAGCAGTTCTTC
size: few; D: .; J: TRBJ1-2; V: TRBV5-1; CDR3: CASSLGGRRNYGYTF; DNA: TGCGCCAGCAGCTTGGGGGGCAGACGAAACTATGGCTACACCTTC
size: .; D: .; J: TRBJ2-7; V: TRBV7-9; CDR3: CASSLAGEQGYEQYF; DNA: TGTGCCAGCAGCTTAGCGGGCGAACAGGGCTACGAGCAGTACTTC
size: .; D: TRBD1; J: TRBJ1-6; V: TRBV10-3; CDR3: CAISQRDRSSYNSPLHF; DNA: TGTGCCATCAGCCAGAGGGACAGGAGCTCCTATAATTCACCCCTCCACTTT
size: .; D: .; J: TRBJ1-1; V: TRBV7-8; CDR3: CASSGHRDTEAFF; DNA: TGTGCCAGCAGTGGTCACCGGGACACTGAAGCTTTCTTT
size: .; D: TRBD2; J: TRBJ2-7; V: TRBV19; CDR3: CASRAGTSSYEQYF; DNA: TGTGCCAGTAGGGCCGGGACTAGCTCCTACGAGCAGTACTTC
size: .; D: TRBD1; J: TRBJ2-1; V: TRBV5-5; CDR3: CASSPGQGVYEQFF; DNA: TGTGCCAGCAGCCCGGGACAGGGGGTGTATGAGCAGTTCTTC
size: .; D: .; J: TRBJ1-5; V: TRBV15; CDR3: CATSRDRGLQPQHF; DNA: TGTGCCACCAGCAGAGATCGGGGTCTTCAGCCCCAGCATTTT
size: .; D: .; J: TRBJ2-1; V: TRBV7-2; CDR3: CASSLSLYNEQFF; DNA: TGTGCCAGCAGCTTGTCTCTTTACAATGAGCAGTTCTTC
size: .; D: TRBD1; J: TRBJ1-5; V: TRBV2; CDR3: CASSPGQGHQPQHF; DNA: TGTGCCAGCAGTCCGGGACAGGGGCATCAGCCCCAGCATTTT
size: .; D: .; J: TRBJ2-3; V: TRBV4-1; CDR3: CASSLLGGGIDTQYF; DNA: TGCGCCAGCAGCCTCTTGGGGGGGGGCATAGATACGCAGTATTTT
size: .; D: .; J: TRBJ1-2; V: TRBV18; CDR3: CASSPRDIGDYGYTF; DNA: TGTGCCAGCTCACCACGGGACATAGGGGATTATGGCTACACCTTC
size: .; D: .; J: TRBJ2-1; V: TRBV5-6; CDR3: CASSLGLSRPYNEQFF; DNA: TGTGCCAGCAGCTTGGGTCTGAGCCGTCCTTACAATGAGCAGTTCTTC